This passage covers 20 T cell receptor beta chains from one sample sequenced in a study of blood T cell repertoires in COVID-19. Profiled with immunoSEQ multiplex PCR; TCRdb holds only in-frame clones, not every one. The sample records approximately 330,000 clones, about nine tenths being singletons. Sequenced input: peripheral blood. The receptors shown here come from a man aged 25 to 45 with COVID-19, enrolled during active disease.

The chain has TRBV6-5 and TRBJ2-3; weak D call: TRBD2 (6 bases). V lost 4 bases and J 8 bases, leaving 10 bases between the germline ends. The length of the CDR3 is 12 residues. Germline assignment: CDR1 MNHEY and CDR2 SVGAGI. CDR3 protein: CASSSTGSTQYF. The CDR3 DNA is TGTGCCAGCAGTTCGACCGGGAGTACGCAGTATTTT.

This clone came up a few times. The chain is built from TRBV5-4 and TRBJ2-5; 13 bases match TRBD2. J gave up 4 bases and V 1 base, and 7 bases lay outside the gene matches. Germline V gene data show CDR1 as SGHNT and CDR2 as YYREEE (reference sequence). This CDR3 comprises 17 residues. Here the CDR3 reads CASSLTSGGAKRETQYF. The CDR3, as DNA: TGTGCCAGCAGCTTGACTAGCGGGGGGGCTAAGAGAGAGACCCAGTACTTC.

This chain links TRBV12-5 with TRBJ2-3, with D unresolved. Germline values: CDR1 LGHNT, CDR2 FRNRAP. The V end lost 1 base, the J end lost 0 bases, and 11 bases lay between the germline ends. This CDR3 has 16 residues. The CDR3 nucleotides read TGTGCTAGTGGTTTGGGGAGATCCTCTAGCACAGATACGCAGTATTTT. It codes for CASGLGRSSSTDTQYF.

The chain combines TRBV29-1 with TRBJ2-2; TRBD2 aligns across 7 bases. Looked up from germline, CDR1 is SQVTM and CDR2 is ANQGSEA. The CDR3 contains 12 residues. V shed 3 bases, J shed 6 bases, and the junction held 1 base outside the gene matches. The CDR3 is CSVDAGAGELFF. The CDR3, as DNA: TGCAGCGTTGACGCGGGGGCCGGGGAGCTGTTTTTT.

The chain employs TRBV4-3 and TRBJ2-3, with unresolved D. Germline V gives CDR1 LGHNA, CDR2 YSLEER. The CDR3 is 16 amino acids. Trimming cost V 1 base and J 3 bases, with 14 bases left between them. CDR3 residues: CASSQGYLVGTDTQYF. CDR3 coding DNA: TGCGCCAGCAGCCAAGGCTATCTCGTCGGGACAGATACGCAGTATTTT.

The V and J genes are TRBV27 and TRBJ2-3, with 9 bases aligning to TRBD2. There are 16 residues in the CDR3. Germline-derived CDR1 and CDR2 are MNHEY and SMNVEV (reference sequence). Trimming at V came to 2 bases and at J to 5 bases, leaving 8 bases not matched to a gene. CDR3 loop: CASSLKAGGPRDTQYF. The DNA for the CDR3 is TGTGCCAGCAGTTTAAAGGCGGGAGGGCCCAGAGATACGCAGTATTTT.

The rearrangement links TRBV3-1 (or the pseudogene TRBV3-2) to TRBJ2-4; 10 bases line up with TRBD2. Per germline, CDR1 LGHDT and CDR2 YNNKEL (reference sequence). This CDR3 comprises 19 residues. Germline trimming cut 2 bases from V and 0 bases from J; bases unmatched to any gene: 10. CDR3 sequence: CASSQPPLAGAIAKNIQYF. For the CDR3, the DNA is TGTGCCAGCAGCCAACCCCCGCTAGCGGGGGCTATAGCCAAAAACATTCAGTACTTC.

The rearrangement uses TRBV10-3 and TRBJ2-2; TRBD1 is a possible D gene (6 bases). This CDR3 region has 14 residues. Germline V gives CDR1 ENHRY, CDR2 SYGVKD. V was clipped by 4 bases and J by 3 bases, with 9 bases between them. CDR3 loop: CAISGNRDTGELFF. CDR3 DNA: TGTGCCATCAGTGGAAACAGGGACACCGGGGAGCTGTTTTTT.

The chain couples TRBV11-1 to TRBJ2-7, with 9 positions matching TRBD1. J was trimmed by 0 bases and V by 0 bases; bases with no gene match: 6. This CDR3 is built from 17 residues. Germline V gives CDR1 SGHAT, CDR2 FQDESV (reference sequence). This CDR3 reads CASSLARGQGSSYEQYF. Here the CDR3 DNA reads TGTGCCAGCAGCTTAGCCCGAGGACAGGGGAGCTCCTACGAGCAGTACTTC.

The chain combines TRBV2 with TRBJ1-1; unclear D gene. V lost 3 bases, J lost 3 bases, and 17 bases lay in between. Germline V gene data show CDR1 as SNHLY and CDR2 as FYNNEI. This CDR3 comprises 16 residues. The CDR3 region is CASSEEGGPEYTEAFF. As DNA, the CDR3 is TGTGCCAGCAGTGAGGAGGGAGGGCCCGAGTACACTGAAGCTTTCTTT. The full variable domain, its missing parts supplied by reference TRBV2 and TRBJ1-1, is EPEVTQTPSHQVTQMGQEVILRCVPISNHLYFYWYRQILGQKVEFLVSFYNNEISEKSEIFDDQFSVERPDGSNFTLKIRSTKLEDSAMYFCASSEEGGPEYTEAFFGQGTRLTVV.

The CDR3 is CASSLKGTSGINEQFF. In DNA, the CDR3 is TGTGCCAGCAGCTTAAAAGGGACTAGCGGGATTAATGAGCAGTTCTTC. The chain uses TRBV7-3 and TRBJ2-1, with 13 positions matching TRBD2. Per germline, CDR1 SGHTA and CDR2 FQGTGA. This CDR3 has 16 residues. Unmatched junction bases numbered 4, after V lost 1 base and J lost 7 bases. The variable domain in full, completed from reference TRBV7-3 and TRBJ2-1, reads GAGVSQTPSNKVTEKGKYVELRCDPISGHTALYWYRQSLGQGPEFLIYFQGTGAADDSGLPNDRFFAVRPEGSVSTLKIQRTERGDSAVYLCASSLKGTSGINEQFFGPGTRLTVL.

V usage is TRBV6-2 or TRBV6-3 and J usage is TRBJ2-1; D not resolved. This CDR3 region has 13 residues. The germline V gene encodes CDR1 MNHEY and CDR2 SVGEGT. The ends were cut back, 6 bases at V and 0 bases at J, with 6 bases in the middle. The CDR3 reads CASSPHSYNEQFF. The CDR3 DNA reads as TGTGCCAGCAGCCCCCACTCCTACAATGAGCAGTTCTTC.

The chain has TRBV19 and TRBJ1-1; D perhaps matches TRBD1 (5 bases). Germline assignment: CDR1 LNHDA and CDR2 SQIVND (reference sequence). The V gene lost 4 bases and the J gene lost 4 bases, with 19 bases spanning the gap. This CDR3 is built from 16 residues. The DNA of the CDR3 is TGTGCCAGTAGTACTTGGGGACTCCTCACGGCCACTGAAGCTTTCTTT. Amino acid sequence: CASSTWGLLTATEAFF.

The table lists this clone with a few counts. This chain joins TRBV5-4 and TRBJ1-1, with 8 bases lining up with TRBD1. Germline-derived CDR1 and CDR2 are SGHNT and YYREEE (reference sequence). Trimming took 4 bases from V and 1 from J; bases not matched to a gene: 9. CDR3 length: 16 amino acids. The CDR3 region has the DNA TGTGCCAGCAGCAGGCAGGGGGCAAGAAGGAACACTGAAGCTTTCTTT. Its protein product is CASSRQGARRNTEAFF.

In DNA, the CDR3 is TGTGCCAGCTCACCAGCTATCGGAGGAACTAATGAAAAACTGTTTTTT. Encoded protein: CASSPAIGGTNEKLFF. V and J are TRBV18 and TRBJ1-4; D gene ambiguous. CDR1 and CDR2 from the germline V gene are KGHSH and LQKENI. CDR3 length equals 16 residues. V lost 2 bases to trimming and J lost 1 base, with 11 bases between them.

This clone was seen a handful of times. V usage is TRBV7-7 and J usage is TRBJ2-1, with TRBD2 matching over 8 bases. CDR1 is SSHAT, CDR2 FNYEAQ, per germline (reference sequence). The length of the CDR3 is 15 residues. After removal of 5 bases from V and 7 bases from J, the junction contained 10 bases not matched to a gene. The CDR3: CASSAQSGLANEQFF. The CDR3 nucleotides are TGTGCCAGCAGCGCACAATCCGGACTAGCTAATGAGCAGTTCTTC.

The chain is built from TRBV5-4 and TRBJ1-1; perhaps TRBD1 as D (6 bases). Germline V gene sequence: CDR1 SGHNT, CDR2 YYREEE (reference sequence). V shed 4 bases and J shed 1 base, with 17 bases lying between them. The CDR3 covers 16 residues. This chain's CDR3 is CASSPTWTERNTEAFF. The CDR3 region has the DNA TGTGCCAGCAGCCCAACCTGGACAGAGAGGAACACTGAAGCTTTCTTT.

The chain has TRBV19 and TRBJ1-4; 7 bases align to TRBD1. The CDR3 is made up of 15 amino acids. The V gene's germline CDR1 is LNHDA and CDR2 SQIVND (reference sequence). The ends lost 5 bases at V and 4 bases at J; junction bases unmatched: 7. The CDR3 here is CASSSLGQRNEKLFF. Here the CDR3 DNA reads TGTGCCAGTAGTTCCCTGGGACAGCGTAATGAAAAACTGTTTTTT.

The genes are TRBV28 and TRBJ2-1; a possible D gene is TRBD2 (5 bases). Per the germline V gene, CDR1 is MDHEN and CDR2 is SYDVKM. The CDR3 length is 20 residues. The V end was cut by 3 bases, the J end by 9 bases, with 33 bases between. The CDR3 DNA reads as TGTGCCAGCAGTTTTTGGCCAGAACTAGTTTTAGGCGGGCACGCAGGTGAGCAGTTCTTC. Translating gives CASSFWPELVLGGHAGEQFF.

The CDR3 nucleotides read TGTGCCAGCAGCCCGGGACTGACGAACACTGAAGCTTTCTTT. Translated: CASSPGLTNTEAFF. The V and J genes are TRBV7-2 and TRBJ1-1, with D possibly being TRBD1 (5 bases). Per germline, CDR1 SGHTA and CDR2 FQGNSA. The CDR3 length is 14 residues. V was pared by 5 bases and J by 1 base, with 11 bases between.